This is a list of T cell receptor beta chains from one sample in a study of blood T cell repertoires in COVID-19. Some clones are missing from TCRdb's copy, which holds only in-frame ones; the method was immunoSEQ multiplex PCR. The repertoire holds about 170,000 clones, with over 80% as singletons. Sequencing input: peripheral blood. Receptors were obtained from a woman aged 60-70 years with acute or convalescent COVID-19. The CDR3 runs from the conserved cysteine through the conserved F or W. The D gene is left open where the match is weak. A row's size may be missing; if present it is once, few, many or a size class.

D gene	V gene	clone size	J gene	CDR3 protein	CDR3 DNA
NA	TRBV16	NA	TRBJ1-1	CASSQSGRGRTEAFF	TGTGCCAGCAGCCAATCGGGCAGGGGAAGGACTGAAGCTTTCTTT
NA	TRBV4-3	NA	TRBJ2-7	CASSQDALAVYEQYF	TGCGCCAGCAGCCAAGATGCGCTAGCCGTGTACGAGCAGTACTTC
TRBD2	TRBV18	NA	TRBJ2-5	CASSPYSGGLQETQYF	TGTGCCAGCTCACCATATAGCGGGGGGCTCCAAGAGACCCAGTACTTC
TRBD2	TRBV12-5	NA	TRBJ2-3	CASGLGGGRTDTQYF	TGTGCTAGTGGTTTGGGGGGGGGTCGCACAGATACGCAGTATTTT
TRBD1	TRBV7-8	NA	TRBJ1-5	CASRAQGDSQPQHF	TGTGCCAGCAGAGCACAGGGGGATTCTCAGCCCCAGCATTTT
TRBD2	TRBV3-1/TRBV3-2	NA	TRBJ2-5	CASSRRGTSGGKETQYF	TGTGCCAGCAGCCGTAGGGGGACTAGCGGGGGAAAAGAGACCCAGTACTTC
NA	TRBV6-2/TRBV6-3	NA	TRBJ1-6	CASSRTDQGGSPLHF	TGTGCCAGCAGCCGAACGGACCAAGGGGGTTCACCCCTCCACTTT
NA	TRBV11-1	NA	TRBJ1-2	CASSRSNLYGYTF	TGTGCCAGCAGCCGCAGTAATCTCTATGGCTACACCTTC
NA	TRBV28	NA	TRBJ1-2	CASSAGSSVNYGYTF	TGTGCCAGCAGTGCCGGGTCCTCAGTTAACTATGGCTACACCTTC
NA	TRBV10-3	NA	TRBJ1-2	CAIRGSGDYGYTF	TGTGCCATCAGAGGGTCGGGGGATTATGGCTACACCTTC
NA	TRBV27	NA	TRBJ1-1	CASSLGWRGTEAFF	TGTGCCAGCAGTTTAGGGTGGAGGGGCACTGAAGCTTTCTTT
TRBD2	TRBV5-4	NA	TRBJ2-7	CASRKAGANSYEQYF	TGTGCCAGCAGAAAAGCGGGGGCGAACTCCTACGAGCAGTACTTC
TRBD1	TRBV6-5	few	TRBJ2-7	CASSRGQGYEQYF	TGTGCCAGCAGTCGAGGACAGGGCTACGAGCAGTACTTC
TRBD1	TRBV9	few	TRBJ1-2	CASSGPTGEDGYTF	TGTGCCAGCAGCGGGCCGACAGGGGAGGATGGCTACACCTTC
NA	TRBV6-5	NA	TRBJ1-1	CASRPGGDKEAFF	TGTGCCAGCAGACCCGGGGGGGACAAAGAAGCTTTCTTT